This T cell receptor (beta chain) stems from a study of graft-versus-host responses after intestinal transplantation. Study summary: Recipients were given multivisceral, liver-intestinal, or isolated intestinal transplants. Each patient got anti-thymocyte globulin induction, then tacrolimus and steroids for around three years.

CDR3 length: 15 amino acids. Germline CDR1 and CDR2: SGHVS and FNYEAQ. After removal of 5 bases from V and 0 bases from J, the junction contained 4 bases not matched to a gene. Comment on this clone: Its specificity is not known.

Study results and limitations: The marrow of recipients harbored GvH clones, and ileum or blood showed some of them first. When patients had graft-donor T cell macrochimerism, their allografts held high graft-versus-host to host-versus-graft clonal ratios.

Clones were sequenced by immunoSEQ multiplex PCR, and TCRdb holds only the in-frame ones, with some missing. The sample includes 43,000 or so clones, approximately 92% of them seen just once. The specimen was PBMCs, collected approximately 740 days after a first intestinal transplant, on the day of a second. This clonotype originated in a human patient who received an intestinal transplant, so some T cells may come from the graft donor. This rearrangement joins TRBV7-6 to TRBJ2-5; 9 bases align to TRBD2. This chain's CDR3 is CASSPLAGYQETQYF. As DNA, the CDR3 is TGTGCCAGCAGCCCACTAGCGGGCTACCAAGAGACCCAGTACTTC. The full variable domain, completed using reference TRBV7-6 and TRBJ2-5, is GAGVSQSPRYKVTKRGQDVALRCDPISGHVSLYWYRQALGQGPEFLTYFNYEAQQDKSGLPNDRFSAERPEGSISTLTIQRTEQRDSAMYRCASSPLAGYQETQYFGPGTRLLVL.